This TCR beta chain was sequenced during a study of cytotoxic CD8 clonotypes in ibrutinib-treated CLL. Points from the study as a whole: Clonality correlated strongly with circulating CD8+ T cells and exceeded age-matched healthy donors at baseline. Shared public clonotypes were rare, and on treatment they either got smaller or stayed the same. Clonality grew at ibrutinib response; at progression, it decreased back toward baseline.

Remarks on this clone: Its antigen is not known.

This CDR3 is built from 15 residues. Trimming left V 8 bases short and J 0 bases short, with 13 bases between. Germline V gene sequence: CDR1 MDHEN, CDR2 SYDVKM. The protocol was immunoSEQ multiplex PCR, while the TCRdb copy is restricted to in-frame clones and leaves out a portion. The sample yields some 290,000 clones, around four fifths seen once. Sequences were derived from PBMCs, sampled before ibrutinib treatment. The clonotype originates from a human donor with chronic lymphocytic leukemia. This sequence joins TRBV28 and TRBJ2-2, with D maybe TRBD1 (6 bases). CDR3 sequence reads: CASGLGTPNTGELFF. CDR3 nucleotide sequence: TGTGCCAGCGGCCTTGGGACACCGAACACCGGGGAGCTGTTTTTT.